In this sample, the clone carrying this TCR beta chain turned up a few times. No antigen is known for it. Germline loops: CDR1 SGHTA, CDR2 FQGNSA. The CDR3 contains 15 residues. Trimming cost V 5 bases and J 2 bases, with 16 bases left between them. Constant-segment primers served in 5'RACE that generated TCR alpha and TCR beta cDNA libraries bearing sample barcodes and UMIs. TCRdb ran MiXCR on the 5' RACE reads and lists one entry per CDR3 protein. The sample yields 550,000 to 700,000 distinct CDR3 sequences, more than 15% seen once. This sample is drawn from a study of T-cell memory formation after mild COVID-19. Study information: The TCR clusters were mostly specific to one donor. The study, taken as a whole, reports: The second-wave clones peaking on day 37 were not confirmed as SARS-CoV-2-specific. Some responding clones appeared in pre-infection memory, suggesting cross-reactive memory joined.

This receptor was identified in an adult woman who had mild COVID-19 (a few samples of this study predate the infection). Cell type and time point are not known. J is TRBJ2-7 and V is TRBV7-2; D is uncertain. Source material: PBMCs or a T cell subset sorted from them (not recorded which). The CDR3 DNA reads as TGTGCCAGCAGCCCCGCGACACCCGGGCCCTACGAGCAGTACTTC. Protein product: CASSPATPGPYEQYF.